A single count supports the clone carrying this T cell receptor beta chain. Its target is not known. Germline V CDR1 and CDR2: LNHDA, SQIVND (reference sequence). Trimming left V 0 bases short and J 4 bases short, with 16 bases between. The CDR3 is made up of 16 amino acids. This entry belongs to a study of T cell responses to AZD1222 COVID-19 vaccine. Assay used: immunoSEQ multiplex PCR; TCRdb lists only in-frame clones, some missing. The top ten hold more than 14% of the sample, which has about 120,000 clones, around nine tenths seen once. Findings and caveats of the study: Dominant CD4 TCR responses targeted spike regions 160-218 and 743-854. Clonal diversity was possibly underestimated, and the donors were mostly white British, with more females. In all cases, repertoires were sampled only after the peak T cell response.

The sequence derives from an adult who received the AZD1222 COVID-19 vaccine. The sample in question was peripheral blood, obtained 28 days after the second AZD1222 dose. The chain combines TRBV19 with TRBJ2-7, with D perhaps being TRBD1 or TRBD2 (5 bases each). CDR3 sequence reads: CASSIETGAVGYEQYF. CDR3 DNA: TGTGCCAGTAGTATAGAGACCGGGGCAGTAGGGTACGAGCAGTACTTC. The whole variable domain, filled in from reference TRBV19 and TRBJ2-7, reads DGGITQSPKYLFRKEGQNVTLSCEQNLNHDAMYWYRQDPGQGLRLIYYSQIVNDFQKGDIAEGYSVSREKKESFPLTVTSAQKNPTAFYLCASSIETGAVGYEQYFGPGTRLTVT.